The 32 T cell receptor beta chains reported below all come from one sample, sequenced in a study of T-cell memory formation after mild COVID-19. TCRdb re-analysed the 5' RACE reads in MiXCR, keeping a single row per CDR3 protein. Here the sample spans some 150,000 distinct CDR3 sequences, roughly 13% being singletons. Sample: PBMCs or a T cell subset sorted from them (not recorded which). The source is an adult woman who had mild COVID-19 (a few samples of this study predate the infection). Cell type and time point are not known.

The chain couples TRBV29-1 to TRBJ2-1; a possible D gene is TRBD1 (5 bases). The CDR3 spans 16 residues. Trimming removed 8 bases from V and 2 bases from J, with 22 bases in between. Germline-derived CDR1 and CDR2 are SQVTM and ANQGSEA. The CDR3 is CSHASLGLGTYNEQFF. The CDR3 DNA follows: TGCAGCCATGCTTCCTTGGGGCTAGGCACCTACAATGAGCAGTTCTTC.

This clonotype showed up just a few times. The rearrangement uses TRBV5-6 and TRBJ2-7, with 14 nucleotides matching TRBD2. This CDR3 is 14 amino acids long. V lost 4 bases, J lost 7 bases, and 4 bases stayed unmatched. The germline CDR1 and CDR2 sequences are SGHDT and YYEEEE. In DNA form, the CDR3 reads TGTGCCAGCAGCACGGGACTAGCGGGAGTAGAGCAGTACTTC. Encoded protein: CASSTGLAGVEQYF.

The gene calls are TRBV20-1 and TRBJ2-5; 12 bases are shared with TRBD2. The germline gives CDR1 DFQATT, CDR2 SNEGSKA (reference sequence). Unmatched junction bases numbered 11, after V lost 2 bases and J lost 1 base. The CDR3 covers 18 residues. CDR3 DNA: TGCAGTGCTAGAATCCTTCGAGGACTAGCGGGACCCCAAGAGACCCAGTACTTC. The encoded protein is CSARILRGLAGPQETQYF.

This clonotype was picked up a small number of times. This chain uses TRBV5-6 with TRBJ1-3; 10 bases align to TRBD1. This CDR3 spans 16 amino acids. The germline gives CDR1 SGHDT, CDR2 YYEEEE. V gave up 0 bases and J gave up 4 bases; unmatched junction bases: 4. CDR3 nucleotides: TGTGCCAGCAGCTTGGGACAGGGGGCTAGGGGAAACACCATATATTTT. It codes for CASSLGQGARGNTIYF.

The genes are TRBV7-9 and TRBJ2-1; TRBD2 aligns across 8 bases. Germline V gene data show CDR1 as SEHNR and CDR2 as FQNEAQ (reference sequence). J was trimmed by 7 bases and V by 3 bases; bases with no gene match: 11. This CDR3 spans 16 amino acids. This CDR3 reads CASSLVVAGTVNEQFF. The CDR3, as DNA: TGTGCCAGCAGCTTGGTTGTAGCGGGGACTGTAAATGAGCAGTTCTTC.

Comment on this clonotype: A single base separates this from a much larger clone, so it may be a read error. The genes are TRBV12-3 or TRBV12-4 and TRBJ2-1; D not certain. Trimming removed 6 bases from V and 0 bases from J, with 6 bases in between. The CDR3 consists of 13 residues. CDR3 sequence reads: CASRHSSYNEQFF. CDR3 DNA: TGTGCCAGCAGACATAGCTCCTACAATGAGCAGTTCTTC.

This clonotype was counted a few times. This chain joins TRBV24-1 and TRBJ1-2; a weak D match, TRBD1 (6 bases). Looked up from germline, CDR1 is KGHDR and CDR2 is SFDVKD. Deletions cut 4 bases from V and 5 bases from J, with 13 bases between. There are 14 residues in the CDR3. The CDR3 here is CATSEYPQGYGYTF. As DNA, the CDR3 is TGTGCCACCAGTGAATATCCCCAGGGGTATGGCTACACCTTC.

This clonotype was counted a few times. V usage is TRBV6-5 and J usage is TRBJ1-6; D is undetermined. The V gene lost 0 bases and the J gene lost 6 bases, with 3 bases spanning the gap. The germline V gene encodes CDR1 MNHEY and CDR2 SVGAGI. The CDR3 is 13 amino acids. In nucleotides, the CDR3 is TGTGCCAGCAGTTACTCGATTAATTCACCCCTCCACTTT. The encoded protein is CASSYSINSPLHF.

This clonotype appeared a few times. The chain is built from TRBV5-1 and TRBJ1-5; 9 bases match TRBD1. Germline-derived CDR1 and CDR2 are SGHRS and YFSETQ. There are 14 residues in the CDR3. Trimming removed 0 bases from V and 7 bases from J; junction bases left unmatched: 2. CDR3 loop: CASSLVQGAQPQHF. The CDR3 nucleotides read TGCGCCAGCAGCTTGGTACAGGGGGCCCAGCCCCAGCATTTT.

This chain uses TRBV9 with TRBJ2-7; D possibly corresponds to TRBD1 (5 bases). Germline CDR1 is SGDLS and CDR2 is YYNGEE. The germline V and J ends were trimmed by 0 bases and 1 base, with 8 bases remaining between them. The CDR3 contains 14 residues. CDR3 in amino acids: CASSVGTRSYEQYF. In nucleotides, the CDR3 is TGTGCCAGCAGCGTAGGGACAAGGTCCTACGAGCAGTACTTC. The whole variable domain, filled in from reference TRBV9 and TRBJ2-7, reads DSGVTQTPKHLITATGQRVTLRCSPRSGDLSVYWYQQSLDQGLQFLIQYYNGEERAKGNILERFSAQQFPDLHSELNLSSLELGDSALYFCASSVGTRSYEQYFGPGTRLTVT.

The rearrangement uses TRBV9 and TRBJ1-2; 8 bases agree with TRBD1. V was clipped by 3 bases and J by 2 bases; unmatched bases: 3. The CDR3 has 14 amino acids. CDR1 and CDR2 from the germline V gene are SGDLS and YYNGEE. The CDR3 DNA sequence: TGTGCCAGCAGCGCCTGGACAGGGAACTATGGCTACACCTTC. Translated: CASSAWTGNYGYTF.

This clonotype was seen repeatedly, ten times or more. The genes are TRBV7-2 and TRBJ1-1, with D possibly TRBD1 on 5 matching bases. Germline V CDR1 and CDR2: SGHTA, FQGNSA. The germline V and J ends were trimmed by 4 bases and 0 bases, with 12 bases remaining between them. This CDR3 is 15 amino acids long. The CDR3 region has the DNA TGTGCCAGCAGCTCTCCGGGACTCCTGAACACTGAAGCTTTCTTT. It yields the protein CASSSPGLLNTEAFF.

This clonotype was detected many times. V is TRBV20-1 and J is TRBJ1-5; D not resolved. V was cut by 0 bases and J by 0 bases, with 12 bases left in between. The CDR3 has 16 amino acids. Germline values: CDR1 DFQATT, CDR2 SNEGSKA (reference sequence). The CDR3 nucleotides read TGCAGTGCTAGAGAGATCGACGTGTATAGCAATCAGCCCCAGCATTTT. It yields the protein CSAREIDVYSNQPQHF.

This clonotype was observed at least ten times. This chain joins TRBV4-1 and TRBJ2-5; 10 bases line up with TRBD2. Germline CDR1 is MGHRA and CDR2 is YSYEKL. With 0 bases clipped from V and 7 bases from J, the junction kept 8 bases outside the gene matches. The CDR3 has 16 residues. DNA for the CDR3: TGCGCCAGCAGCCAAGATGAGTCTAGCGGGGGTGGGACCCAGTACTTC. This sequence encodes CASSQDESSGGGTQYF.

This clonotype was seen a few times. Sequence at one end of the junction differs from germline and may be a read error. The J gene is TRBJ2-1, the V gene TRBV24-1; D gene ambiguous. The CDR3 has 11 amino acids. Germline V CDR1 and CDR2: KGHDR, SFDVKD. This chain's CDR3 is CATSGGQAMVF. As DNA, the CDR3 is TGTGCCACCAGTGGAGGTCAAGCTATGGTCTTC.

V and J are TRBV29-1 and TRBJ1-2, with D possibly matching TRBD1 (5 bases). This CDR3 has 14 amino acids. Per the germline V gene, CDR1 is SQVTM and CDR2 is ANQGSEA. V lost 7 bases, J lost 5 bases, and 20 bases lay in between. The CDR3 is CSAEGSLEPYGYTF. The CDR3 nucleotides are TGCAGCGCCGAGGGGTCACTGGAACCATATGGCTACACCTTC.

This clonotype was seen a handful of times. The CDR3 reads CASSPRAGNTEAFF. Written as DNA, the CDR3 is TGCGCCAGCAGCCCGCGGGCGGGGAACACTGAAGCTTTCTTT. This rearrangement joins TRBV4-1 to TRBJ1-1; no clear D. The CDR3 is 14 amino acids. Trimming removed 4 bases from V and 1 base from J, with 10 bases in between. Germline lookup yields CDR1 MGHRA and CDR2 YSYEKL.

Only a few counts were recorded for this clonotype. The chain uses TRBV7-6 and TRBJ2-3; 8 bases map to TRBD2. The CDR3 is made up of 15 amino acids. Trimming took 6 bases from V and 2 from J; bases not matched to a gene: 7. The V gene's germline CDR1 is SGHVS and CDR2 FNYEAQ. CDR3 loop: CASRERSGTTDTQYF. The CDR3, as DNA: TGTGCCAGCAGGGAGCGTAGCGGGACCACAGATACGCAGTATTTT.

There are a few counts of this clonotype. The chain uses TRBV6-6 and TRBJ1-1; D remains ambiguous. Trimming shortened V by 6 bases and J by 6 bases, and 5 bases separated the two germline ends. Germline V CDR1 and CDR2: MNHNY, SVGAGI (reference sequence). The CDR3 length is 10 residues. The CDR3 protein is CASRESEAFF. CDR3 in DNA: TGTGCCAGCAGGGAATCTGAAGCTTTCTTT.

This clonotype was observed a few times. CDR3 coding DNA: TGTGCCAGCAGCTCGGACAGGGAGAGCACAGATACGCAGTATTTT. It yields the protein CASSSDRESTDTQYF. The J gene is TRBJ2-3, the V gene TRBV7-9; 8 bases agree with TRBD1. The junction had 3 bases not matched to a gene; V was cut back by 4 bases and J by 0 bases. This CDR3 has 15 amino acids. Germline V gene sequence: CDR1 SEHNR, CDR2 FQNEAQ (reference sequence).

This clonotype was counted many times. The rearrangement links TRBV7-9 to TRBJ1-1; D not certain. With 9 bases removed from V and 0 bases from J, the gap between germline ends came to 20 bases. Germline CDR1 reads SEHNR; CDR2 reads FQNEAQ (reference sequence). The CDR3 loop spans 16 amino acids. Written as DNA, the CDR3 is TGTGCCAGGGGGAGTCCCCTAGTGCCATTGAACACTGAAGCTTTCTTT. It translates to CARGSPLVPLNTEAFF.

CDR3: CASSEYYEQYF. CDR3 DNA sequence: TGCGCCAGCAGCGAGTACTACGAGCAGTACTTC. The V gene is TRBV5-1, the J gene TRBJ2-7; no clear D. The V end was cut by 4 bases, the J end by 3 bases, with 5 bases between. Germline loops: CDR1 SGHRS, CDR2 YFSETQ. The length of the CDR3 is 11 residues. Full variable domain (missing parts from reference TRBV5-1 and TRBJ2-7): KAGVTQTPRYLIKTRGQQVTLSCSPISGHRSVSWYQQTPGQGLQFLFEYFSETQRNKGNFPGRFSGRQFSNSRSEMNVSTLELGDSALYLCASSEYYEQYFGPGTRLTVT.

This clonotype turned up a few times. The genes are TRBV15 and TRBJ1-1; D is ambiguous. The V gene's germline CDR1 is LNHNV and CDR2 YYDKDF (reference sequence). This CDR3 has 12 amino acids. V was trimmed by 0 bases and J by 10 bases, leaving 9 bases between them. The CDR3 sequence is CATSRERPAAFF. The CDR3 bases are TGTGCCACCAGCAGAGAGCGACCAGCAGCTTTCTTT.

V usage is TRBV29-1 and J usage is TRBJ2-2; 8 bases line up with TRBD1. This CDR3 is built from 17 residues. The germline CDR1 and CDR2 sequences are SQVTM and ANQGSEA. V shed 0 bases and J 2 bases; nucleotides not matched to a gene: 8. CDR3 DNA sequence: TGCAGCGTTGAAGATCTTCGGACAGGGCGTAACACCGGGGAGCTGTTTTTT. This codes for CSVEDLRTGRNTGELFF.

This chain links TRBV5-6 with TRBJ2-3; 10 bases align to TRBD2. The CDR3 extends over 16 amino acids. Germline values: CDR1 SGHDT, CDR2 YYEEEE. With V trimmed by 0 bases and J by 2 bases, 3 bases remained unmatched. The CDR3 nucleotides are TGTGCCAGCAGCTTGGGTAGCGGGGGGCACACAGATACGCAGTATTTT. This sequence encodes CASSLGSGGHTDTQYF.

This clonotype has just a few counts. The V call is TRBV4-2, the J call TRBJ2-7; TRBD2 matches at 7 bases. Trimming at V came to 2 bases and at J to 5 bases, leaving 3 bases not matched to a gene. The germline CDR1 and CDR2 sequences are LGHNA and YNFKEQ. This CDR3 is 13 amino acids long. CDR3 sequence (DNA): TGTGCCAGCAGCCAACAAAGCGGGAACGAGCAGTACTTC. Translating it yields CASSQQSGNEQYF.

This chain connects TRBV7-2 to TRBJ2-7; the D is unclear. This CDR3 has 16 residues. V was trimmed by 5 bases and J by 6 bases, leaving 23 bases between them. Germline CDR1 SGHTA, CDR2 FQGNSA. Here the CDR3 reads CASSLLVDGPVREQYF. In nucleotides, the CDR3 is TGTGCCAGCAGCCTGTTGGTGGACGGGCCTGTTCGCGAGCAGTACTTC.

This chain's CDR3 is CASRPKENEKLFF. In DNA form, the CDR3 reads TGTGCCAGCAGACCTAAAGAGAATGAAAAACTGTTTTTT. The V call is TRBV7-2, the J call TRBJ1-4; D gene ambiguous. Trimming left V 6 bases short and J 5 bases short, with 10 bases between. The CDR3 has 13 amino acids. Germline V gene data show CDR1 as SGHTA and CDR2 as FQGNSA.

This clonotype was counted between two and nine times. In DNA, the CDR3 is TGCGCCAGCAGCCAAGACAGGGGGCTAGGACAGCCCCAGCATTTT. Residues: CASSQDRGLGQPQHF. The gene calls are TRBV4-1 and TRBJ1-5; TRBD1 agrees at 8 bases. In germline, CDR1 is MGHRA, CDR2 YSYEKL. The CDR3 is 15 amino acids. V dropped 0 bases and J dropped 7; count of bases not matched to a gene: 5.

This clonotype showed up just a few times. The chain recombines TRBV4-1 with TRBJ2-6; unclear D gene. This CDR3 spans 17 amino acids. Germline values: CDR1 MGHRA, CDR2 YSYEKL. V was cut by 0 bases and J by 2 bases, with 11 bases left in between. CDR3 loop: CASSQDPTPTGANVLTF. CDR3 coding DNA: TGCGCCAGCAGCCAAGATCCGACCCCTACTGGGGCCAACGTCCTGACTTTC.

The J gene is TRBJ2-5, the V gene TRBV6-5, with a possible D match to TRBD1 (6 bases). Between the trimmed V and J ends, which lost 6 bases and 2 bases, there was a span of 22 bases. Germline lookup yields CDR1 MNHEY and CDR2 SVGAGI. The CDR3 runs 17 residues. The CDR3 bases are TGTGCCAGCAGCAACTCCGTACGGACAGATCGACAAGAGACCCAGTACTTC. Translated, it gives CASSNSVRTDRQETQYF.

The chain employs TRBV20-1 and TRBJ2-2, with D maybe TRBD1 (7 bases). The CDR3 covers 18 residues. From germline, CDR1 is DFQATT and CDR2 SNEGSKA (reference sequence). Trimming pared 3 bases from V and 0 bases from J, leaving 20 bases between. The CDR3 is CSASGGRTGSTNTGELFF. In nucleotides, the CDR3 is TGCAGTGCTAGCGGAGGGAGGACAGGATCCACGAACACCGGGGAGCTGTTTTTT.